This section outlines one T cell receptor beta chain sequence together with its context. The data are from a study of shared clonotypes between healthy human individuals. V gave up 5 bases and J gave up 5 bases; unmatched junction bases: 18. In germline, CDR1 is SGHVS, CDR2 FQNEAQ. The CDR3 totals 19 residues. The data were produced by immunoSEQ multiplex PCR, yet TCRdb's version contains in-frame clones alone and is incomplete. The sample lists hundreds of thousands of clones, about 76% occurring once. The V gene is TRBV7-8, the J gene TRBJ2-7, with 13 bases identical to TRBD2. The material sequenced was PBMCs. The sequence derives from a woman between 35 and 50 years old in good health. Some clones in this sample may be carry-over from other donors' samples. The CDR3 is CASSPGLAGWKDARDEQYF. In DNA, the CDR3 is TGTGCCAGCAGCCCGGGACTAGCGGGATGGAAGGACGCGCGGGACGAGCAGTACTTC.